A single sample is the source of the 15 T cell receptor beta chains below, sequenced in a study of regulatory T cells in long-lasting Graves disease. HTBI primers from iRepertoire and Arm-PCR of CDR3 regions yielded the TCR beta libraries. TCRdb itself ran the multiplex PCR reads through MiXCR, one entry per CDR3 protein. The data contain roughly 400,000 distinct CDR3 sequences, approximately 16% of them singletons. Time point meaning: newly diagnosed GD, antithyroid drugs for less than 3 months. Researchers made the TCR library from RNA that was extracted from PBMCs. These data also featured in a second study, about T cells in Graves' hyperthyroidism and ophthalmopathy.

The sample in question was peripheral blood mononuclear cells (PBMCs), obtained at new diagnosis, from a patient treated with antithyroid drugs. Every receptor here comes from a woman between 18 and 29 years old with Graves disease.

This clonotype has ten or more counts. This chain connects TRBV6-1 to TRBJ2-7; D might be TRBD1 or TRBD2, each matching 5 bases. The CDR3 covers 13 residues. The germline CDR1 and CDR2 sequences are MNHNS and SASEGT. Trimming pared 7 bases from V and 2 bases from J, leaving 12 bases between. The chain's CDR3 is CASKVGPAYEQYF. The CDR3 DNA follows: TGTGCCAGCAAAGTGGGACCCGCCTACGAGCAGTACTTC.

The V and J genes are TRBV6-1 and TRBJ1-3; D is possibly TRBD1 (5 bases). V was shortened by 6 bases and J by 0 bases, with 18 bases between the two germline ends. There are 17 residues in the CDR3. From germline, CDR1 is MNHNS and CDR2 SASEGT. The CDR3 bases are TGTGCCAGCAGCCGAGAGGGACCTCAAAGCTCTGGAAACACCATATATTTT. This encodes CASSREGPQSSGNTIYF.

The V and J genes are TRBV30 and TRBJ2-7; 9 nucleotides agree with TRBD1. Germline V gene sequence: CDR1 GTSNPN, CDR2 SVGIG (reference sequence). The CDR3 sequence is 15 residues long. V shed 8 bases, J shed 3 bases, and the junction held 14 bases outside the gene matches. The CDR3: CARAGQGLAIYEQYF. The CDR3 bases are TGTGCCAGGGCGGGACAGGGTTTGGCGATCTACGAGCAGTACTTC. The whole variable domain, remainder taken from reference TRBV30 and TRBJ2-7, is SQTIHQWPATLVQPVGSPLSLECTVEGTSNPNLYWYRQAAGRGLQLLFYSVGIGQISSEVPQNLSASRPQDRQFILSSKKLLLSDSGFYLCARAGQGLAIYEQYFGPGTRLTVT.

This clonotype was seen ten or more times. J is TRBJ2-3 and V is TRBV18, with unresolved D. The CDR3 runs 13 residues. Germline-derived CDR1 and CDR2 are KGHSH and LQKENI. V shed 0 bases and J shed 5 bases, with 6 bases lying between them. The CDR3 DNA reads as TGTGCCAGCTCACCACCGAGCGAAGATACGCAGTATTTT. It is translated as CASSPPSEDTQYF.

This clonotype was observed many times. V usage is TRBV6-1 and J usage is TRBJ2-7; perhaps TRBD1 as D (6 bases). V dropped 1 base and J dropped 1 base, with 29 bases sitting between them. Germline CDR1 and CDR2: MNHNS and SASEGT. The length of the CDR3 is 21 residues. CDR3 in amino acids: CASSEGEQGVWSAPSSYEQYF. The CDR3 DNA reads TGTGCCAGCAGTGAAGGAGAACAGGGCGTCTGGTCAGCCCCAAGTTCCTACGAGCAGTACTTC.

There are many counts of this clonotype. The chain couples TRBV24-1 to TRBJ2-1; 8 bases are shared with TRBD2. Germline V CDR1 and CDR2: KGHDR, SFDVKD. Trimming at V came to 3 bases and at J to 6 bases, leaving 6 bases not matched to a gene. This CDR3 is 15 amino acids long. Written as DNA, the CDR3 is TGTGCCACCAGTGATCCACTAGCGGACCTCAATGAGCAGTTCTTC. Residues: CATSDPLADLNEQFF.

Ten or more counts support this clonotype. This sequence joins TRBV12-3 or TRBV12-4 and TRBJ2-1; possibly TRBD2 for D (5 bases). CDR3 size: 14 residues. V shed 1 base and J shed 5 bases, with 9 bases lying between them. The CDR3 DNA reads TGTGCCAGCAGTTTAGTGGACTCAGACAATGAGCAGTTCTTC. This encodes CASSLVDSDNEQFF.

This clonotype was seen a handful of times. V usage is TRBV2 and J usage is TRBJ1-2; D remains ambiguous. The V gene's germline CDR1 is SNHLY and CDR2 FYNNEI. The CDR3 extends over 15 amino acids. V was pared by 1 base and J by 4 bases, with 13 bases between. The CDR3 region is CASSEVEPQSYGYTF. The CDR3 DNA reads as TGTGCCAGCAGTGAAGTTGAGCCCCAGAGCTATGGCTACACCTTC.

This clonotype was seen repeatedly, ten times or more. The V call is TRBV9, the J call TRBJ2-7; D is tentatively TRBD1 or TRBD2 (5 bases each). CDR3 length: 17 residues. Between the trimmed V and J ends, which lost 3 bases and 2 bases, there was a span of 21 bases. Germline V gene lookup returns CDR1 SGDLS and CDR2 YYNGEE. CDR3 residues: CASSDPFGTADTYEQYF. The DNA for the CDR3 is TGTGCCAGCAGCGATCCCTTTGGGACCGCGGACACCTACGAGCAGTACTTC.

The J gene is TRBJ1-5, the V gene TRBV4-1; 7 positions match TRBD1. J was trimmed by 3 bases and V by 2 bases; bases with no gene match: 7. Germline assignment: CDR1 MGHRA and CDR2 YSYEKL. This CDR3 spans 16 amino acids. The CDR3, as DNA: TGCGCCAGCAGCCAACCGGGACAGCTAATCAATCAGCCCCAGCATTTT. This encodes CASSQPGQLINQPQHF.

This clonotype was detected only a few times. This rearrangement joins TRBV20-1 to TRBJ2-3, with TRBD2 identical over 9 bases. This CDR3 is 19 amino acids long. Germline V gene sequence: CDR1 DFQATT, CDR2 SNEGSKA (reference sequence). The V gene end was trimmed by 3 bases and the J gene end by 2 bases; junction bases not matched to a gene: 18. CDR3 bases: TGCAGTGCTAGGGCGTTTCGGGAGACTAGCGGCTGGATCACAGATACGCAGTATTTT. Translated, it gives CSARAFRETSGWITDTQYF.

This clonotype was observed at least ten times. V gene TRBV7-9 combines with J gene TRBJ2-3; D is unresolved. V shed 3 bases and J shed 5 bases, with 6 bases lying between them. Germline V gene sequence: CDR1 SEHNR, CDR2 FQNEAQ (reference sequence). CDR3 length: 12 residues. CDR3 amino acids: CASSFSGDTQYF. The DNA of the CDR3 is TGTGCCAGCAGCTTTAGTGGAGATACGCAGTATTTT. The full variable domain, completed using reference TRBV7-9 and TRBJ2-3, is DTGVSQNPRHKITKRGQNVTFRCDPISEHNRLYWYRQTLGQGPEFLTYFQNEAQLEKSRLLSDRFSAERPKGSFSTLEIQRTEQGDSAMYLCASSFSGDTQYFGPGTRLTVL.

This clonotype has a count of ten or more. This chain uses TRBV3-1 with TRBJ1-2; 7 positions agree with TRBD1. The CDR3 sequence is 13 residues long. With 2 bases clipped from V and 7 bases from J, the junction kept 4 bases outside the gene matches. Germline V gene data show CDR1 as LGHDT and CDR2 as YNNKEL (reference sequence). The CDR3 region is CASSQRTGFGYTF. Here the CDR3 DNA reads TGTGCCAGCAGCCAAAGGACAGGTTTTGGCTACACCTTC.

The gene calls are TRBV3-1 and TRBJ1-2; D perhaps matches TRBD1 (5 bases). Germline values: CDR1 LGHDT, CDR2 YNNKEL (reference sequence). The V end lost 10 bases, the J end lost 7 bases, and 22 bases lay between the germline ends. The CDR3 is 14 amino acids. In nucleotides, the CDR3 is TGTGCCATCAGTGAGTCGAAAACAGGCAGTGGCTACACCTTC. Its translation is CAISESKTGSGYTF. The complete variable domain, with remaining parts taken from reference TRBV3-1 and TRBJ1-2, reads DTAVSQTPKYLVTQMGNDKSIKCEQNLGHDTMYWYKQDSKKFLKIMFSYNNKELIINETVPNRFSPKSPDKAHLNLHINSLELGDSAVYFCAISESKTGSGYTFGSGTRLTVV.

This chain joins TRBV6-5 and TRBJ1-5, with D uncertain. V was clipped by 2 bases and J by 1 base, with 6 bases between them. This CDR3 region has 14 residues. Germline assignment: CDR1 MNHEY and CDR2 SVGAGI. The CDR3 sequence: CASSYTDSNQPQHF. CDR3 coding DNA: TGTGCCAGCAGTTACACGGACAGCAATCAGCCCCAGCATTTT.